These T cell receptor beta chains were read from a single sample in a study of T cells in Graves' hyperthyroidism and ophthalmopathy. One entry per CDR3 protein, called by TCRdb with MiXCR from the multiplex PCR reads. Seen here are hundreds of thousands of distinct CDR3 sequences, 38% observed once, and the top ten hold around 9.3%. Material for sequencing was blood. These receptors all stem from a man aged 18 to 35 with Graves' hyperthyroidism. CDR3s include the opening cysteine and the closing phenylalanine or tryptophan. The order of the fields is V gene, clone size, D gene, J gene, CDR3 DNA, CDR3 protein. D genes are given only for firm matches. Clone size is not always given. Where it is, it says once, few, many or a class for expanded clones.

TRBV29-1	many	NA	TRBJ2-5	TGCAGCGCCGAGGGACCTACGTACCAAGAGACCCAGTACTTC	CSAEGPTYQETQYF
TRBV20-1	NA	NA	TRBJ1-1	TGCAGTGCTAGGAGCGGGGGCCCTGAAGCTTTCTTT	CSARSGGPEAFF
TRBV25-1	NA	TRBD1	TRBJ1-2	TGTGCCAGCAGTGAATACGCGACAGGGACCTATGGCTACACCTTC	CASSEYATGTYGYTF
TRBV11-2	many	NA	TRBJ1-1	TGTGCCAGCAGCTACACAGAGAACACTGAAGCTTTCTTT	CASSYTENTEAFF
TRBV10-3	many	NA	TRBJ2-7	TGTGCCATCAGTGAGTCAAAGGGGCGATTCTACGAGCAGTACTTC	CAISESKGRFYEQYF
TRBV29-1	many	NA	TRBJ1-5	TGCAGCGTTGGGGAAAGTGGGCAGCCCCAGCATTTT	CSVGESGQPQHF
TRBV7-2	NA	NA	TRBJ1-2	TGTGCCAGCACTTACCCGGCAGGATCTAACTATGGCTACACCTTC	CASTYPAGSNYGYTF
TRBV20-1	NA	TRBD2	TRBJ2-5	TGCAGTGCGGAGGGACTAGCGGCGGCCCAAGAGACCCAGTACTTC	CSAEGLAAAQETQYF
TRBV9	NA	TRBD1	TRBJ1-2	TGTGCCAGCAGCGCCCCCCGGACAGGGACCTGGGGCTACACCTTC	CASSAPRTGTWGYTF
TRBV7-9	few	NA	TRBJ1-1	TGTGCCAGCAGCGCGATTTCGGGCCCGGCGGGTGAAGCTTTCTTT	CASSAISGPAGEAFF
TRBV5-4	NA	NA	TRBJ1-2	TGTGCCAGCAGCTTGGAGACTGGGGGCGGCTATGGCTACACCTTC	CASSLETGGGYGYTF
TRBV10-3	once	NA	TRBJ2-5	TGTGCCATCGGGGGTCTAGCACCACCAGCCCAGACCCAGTACTTC	CAIGGLAPPAQTQYF
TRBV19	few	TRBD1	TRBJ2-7	TGTGCCAGTAGTATAGGCGACAGGGCGCCCGAGCAGTACTTC	CASSIGDRAPEQYF
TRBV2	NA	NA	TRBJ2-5	TGTGCCAGCAGACCGGGAGTTCTTCAAGAGACCCAGTACTTC	CASRPGVLQETQYF
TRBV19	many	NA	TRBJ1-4	TGTGCCAGTAGTACAGGAAATGAAAAACTGTTTTTT	CASSTGNEKLFF
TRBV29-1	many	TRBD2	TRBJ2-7	TGCAGCGTTGTAAAGGGCCTAGCGGGAGGAGTCGGCGAGCAGTACTTC	CSVVKGLAGGVGEQYF
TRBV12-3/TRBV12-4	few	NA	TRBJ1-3	TGTGCCAGCAGTTCTGCCGGGGGAAACACCATATATTTT	CASSSAGGNTIYF
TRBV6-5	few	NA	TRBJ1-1	TGTGCCATCCAACAGGGCGCTGAAGCTTTCTTT	CAIQQGAEAFF
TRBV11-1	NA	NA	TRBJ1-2	TGTGCCAGCAGCTTGGAGAGGGTCTCCTATGGCTACACCTTC	CASSLERVSYGYTF
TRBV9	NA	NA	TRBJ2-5	TGTGCCAGCAGTTTAGAAACAGGGAAGGGCTGGAAGACCCAGTACTTC	CASSLETGKGWKTQYF
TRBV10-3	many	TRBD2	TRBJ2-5	TGTGCCATCAGGAAAACTAGCGAGGAGACCCAGTACTTC	CAIRKTSEETQYF
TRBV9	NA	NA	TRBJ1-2	TGTGCCAGCAGCCAAGTGGCGGTCGGCTTTAACTATGGCTACACCTTC	CASSQVAVGFNYGYTF
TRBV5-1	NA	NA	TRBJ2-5	TGCGCCAGCAGCCAAGAAGGGACGGGGTGGGAGACCCAGTACTTC	CASSQEGTGWETQYF
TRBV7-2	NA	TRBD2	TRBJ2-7	TGTGCCAGCAGCTTAGTGGGTAGCGGGGTATCCTACGAGCAGTACTTC	CASSLVGSGVSYEQYF
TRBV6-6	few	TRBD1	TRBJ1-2	TGTGCCAGCAGTTACCTGACAGGGAGGAACGGGTATGGCTACACCTTC	CASSYLTGRNGYGYTF
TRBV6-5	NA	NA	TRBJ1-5	TGTGCCAGCAACAATCAGCCCCAGCATTTT	CASNNQPQHF
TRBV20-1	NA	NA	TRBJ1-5	TGCAGTGCTAGAATGGGGGGCAGCAATCAGCCCCAGCATTTT	CSARMGGSNQPQHF
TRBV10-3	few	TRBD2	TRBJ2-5	TGTGCCAGCAGGGGACTAGCGGGAGAGGTGACCCAGTACTTC	CASRGLAGEVTQYF
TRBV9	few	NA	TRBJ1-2	TGTGCCAGCAGCGTAGATCCAGGGGCCATTTATGGCTACACCTTC	CASSVDPGAIYGYTF
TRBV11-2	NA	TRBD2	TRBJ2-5	TGTGCCAGCAGCTTAGTAAGCGGGATACAAGAGACCCAGTACTTC	CASSLVSGIQETQYF
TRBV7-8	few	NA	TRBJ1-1	TGTGCCAGCAGCTTAGCGCTAGGAATGGGGACTGAAGCTTTCTTT	CASSLALGMGTEAFF
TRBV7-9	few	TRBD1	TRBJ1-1	TGTGCCAGCAGCCCGGCAGGGGGATGGACTGAAGCTTTCTTT	CASSPAGGWTEAFF
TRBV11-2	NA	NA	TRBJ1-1	TGTGCCAGCAGCCTCCATGCCGGGACACAATATAACACTGAAGCTTTCTTT	CASSLHAGTQYNTEAFF
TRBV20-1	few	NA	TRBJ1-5	TGCAGTGCTAGACAGGGTCGGGGGAGCAATCAGCCCCAGCATTTT	CSARQGRGSNQPQHF
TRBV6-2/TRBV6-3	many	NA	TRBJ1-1	TGTGCCAGCAGTTACGTGGGAGCTGAAGCTTTCTTT	CASSYVGAEAFF
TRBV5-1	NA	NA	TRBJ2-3	TGCGCCAGCGAGGACACAGATACGCAGTATTTT	CASEDTDTQYF
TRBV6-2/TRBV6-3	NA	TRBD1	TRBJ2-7	TGTGCCAGCAGTTACTCGACAGGGGCCTACTACGAGCAGTACTTC	CASSYSTGAYYEQYF
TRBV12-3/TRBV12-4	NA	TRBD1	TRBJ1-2	TGTGCCAGCAGTCCCGGGACAGGGGGCGCCTATGGCTACACCTTC	CASSPGTGGAYGYTF
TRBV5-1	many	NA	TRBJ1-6	TGCGCCAGCAGCTTGGGGGTACAGACGAATTCACCCCTCCACTTT	CASSLGVQTNSPLHF
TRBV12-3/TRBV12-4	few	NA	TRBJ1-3	TGTGCCAGCAGATCCGGACAGAACTCTGGAAACACCATATATTTT	CASRSGQNSGNTIYF
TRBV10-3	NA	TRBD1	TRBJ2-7	TGTGCCACCAACAGGGGAGCCTACGAGCAGTACTTC	CATNRGAYEQYF
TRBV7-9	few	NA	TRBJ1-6	TGTGCCAGCAGCTTCGACCGAATGGACATCTATAATTCACCCCTCCACTTT	CASSFDRMDIYNSPLHF
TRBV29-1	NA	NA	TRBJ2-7	TGCAGCTCCCCGGACTTAGACTCCTACGAGCAGTACTTC	CSSPDLDSYEQYF
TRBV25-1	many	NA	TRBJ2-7	TGTGCCAGCAGTGAATTGGACCCAGCCTACGAGCAGTACTTC	CASSELDPAYEQYF
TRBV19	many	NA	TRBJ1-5	TGTGCCAGTATCCCAGGGCGCGGGAGGTATCAGCCCCAGCATTTT	CASIPGRGRYQPQHF
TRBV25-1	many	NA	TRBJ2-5	TGTGCCAGCAGTGATTGGACGGAAGGAGAGACCCAGTACTTC	CASSDWTEGETQYF
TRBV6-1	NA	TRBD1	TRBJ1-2	TGTGCCAGCAGCTCCGGACAGGGAGCCGAAAGCCCCTATGGCTACACCTTC	CASSSGQGAESPYGYTF
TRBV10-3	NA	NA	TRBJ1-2	TGTGCCATCAGTGACCCCTTATGGGGTGGCTACACCTTC	CAISDPLWGGYTF
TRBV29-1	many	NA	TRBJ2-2	TGCAGCGCTGGCCTCACCGGGGAGCTGTTTTTT	CSAGLTGELFF
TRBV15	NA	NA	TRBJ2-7	TGTGCCAGCAGTCTGGGGATAAGGACCTACGAGCAGTACTTC	CASSLGIRTYEQYF
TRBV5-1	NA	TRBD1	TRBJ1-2	TGCGCCAGCTCAAAGGGACAGGGGCTCCATGGCTACACCTTC	CASSKGQGLHGYTF
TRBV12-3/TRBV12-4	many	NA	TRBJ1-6	TGTGCCAGCAGTCCCGGACAGATTAATTCACCCCTCCACTTT	CASSPGQINSPLHF
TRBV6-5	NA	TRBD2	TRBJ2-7	TGCGCCAGCGGTTACGGGGGGAGGAACGAGCAGTACTTC	CASGYGGRNEQYF
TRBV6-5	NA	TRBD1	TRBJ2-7	TGTGCCAGCAGTTTACAGGGGCCCCCATTCCACTACGAGCAGTACTTC	CASSLQGPPFHYEQYF
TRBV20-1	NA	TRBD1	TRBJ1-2	TGCAGTGCTAGACCCCGGGTGGGGACAGCCCTTACTAACTATGGCTACACCTTC	CSARPRVGTALTNYGYTF
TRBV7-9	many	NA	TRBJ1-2	TGTGCCAGCAGCCCCGCCGAATCAATGCCGGGCTACACCTTC	CASSPAESMPGYTF
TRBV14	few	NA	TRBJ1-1	TGTGCCAGCAGCCACTTAGGTTTGGACACTGAAGCTTTCTTT	CASSHLGLDTEAFF
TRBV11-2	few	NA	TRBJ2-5	TGTGCCAGCAGCCACCCTCCACAGGATCCCCAGGGAGAGACCCAGTACTTC	CASSHPPQDPQGETQYF
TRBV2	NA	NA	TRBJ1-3	TGTGCCAGCAGCTTAGAAGGGGAGCCTGGAAACACCATATATTTT	CASSLEGEPGNTIYF
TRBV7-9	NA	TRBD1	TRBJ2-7	TGTGCCAGCAGCCCAGGACAGGAGTTCTACGAGCAGTACTTC	CASSPGQEFYEQYF